Shown below are 27 T cell receptor beta chains from a single sample sequenced in a study of CD8 T cells in ankylosing spondylitis. Study results and limitations: Among TCR beta sequences, a motif of fewer than 10 highly homologous variants appeared characteristic of ankylosing spondylitis blood.

Which antigens these TCRs recognize remains unknown. Each CDR3 protein gets one entry after TCRdb re-called the 5' RACE reads with MiXCR. The sample carries 500,000 or so distinct CDR3 sequences, under 5.5% recorded once. Sequencing was done on a sample of blood, either unsorted or a sorted T cell fraction (not recorded which). These TCRs come from a male donor with ankylosing spondylitis.

This clonotype was recorded many times. This rearrangement joins TRBV29-1 to TRBJ1-1; D is possibly TRBD1 (6 bases). Trimming took 6 bases from V and 3 from J, leaving 17 bases between them. Per the germline V gene, CDR1 is SQVTM and CDR2 is ANQGSEA. The CDR3 is 14 amino acids. CDR3 coding DNA: TGCAGCGTGGGACATTTGGAAGGGGACACTGAAGCTTTCTTT. Residues: CSVGHLEGDTEAFF.

This clonotype was detected many times. The chain recombines TRBV10-3 with TRBJ2-1; no firm D call. Germline V gene data show CDR1 as ENHRY and CDR2 as SYGVKD. The ends were cut back, 3 bases at V and 10 bases at J, with 13 bases in the middle. The CDR3 is made up of 13 amino acids. CDR3: CAISEFTSGEQFF. CDR3 coding DNA: TGTGCCATCAGTGAATTCACCTCTGGGGAGCAGTTCTTC.

This clonotype was counted at least ten times. The chain carries TRBV20-1 and TRBJ2-1; maybe TRBD2 (5 bases). The CDR3 loop spans 12 amino acids. Per the germline V gene, CDR1 is DFQATT and CDR2 is SNEGSKA (reference sequence). Between the trimmed V and J ends, which lost 4 bases and 3 bases, there was a span of 7 bases. The CDR3 nucleotides read TGCAGTGCTAATCGGGACTACAATGAGCAGTTCTTC. Encoded protein: CSANRDYNEQFF.

This clonotype showed up many times. This chain links TRBV5-1 with TRBJ1-1; no definite D call. From germline, CDR1 is SGHRS and CDR2 YFSETQ. V lost 0 bases and J 3 bases, leaving 9 bases between the germline ends. This CDR3 has 14 residues. The CDR3 is CASSLGGWDTEAFF. DNA for the CDR3: TGCGCCAGCAGCTTGGGAGGGTGGGACACTGAAGCTTTCTTT.

This clonotype was observed many times. V is TRBV4-2 and J is TRBJ2-4; a weak D match, TRBD2 (5 bases). Germline assignment: CDR1 LGHNA and CDR2 YNFKEQ. The CDR3 sequence is 16 residues long. The ends were cut back, 0 bases at V and 0 bases at J, with 9 bases in the middle. Here the CDR3 DNA reads TGTGCCAGCAGCCAAGAGCCCGGGGTAGCCAAAAACATTCAGTACTTC. Translated, it gives CASSQEPGVAKNIQYF.

This clonotype was detected ten times or more. J is TRBJ1-5 and V is TRBV10-3; D is unresolved. V shed 2 bases and J shed 1 base, with 6 bases lying between them. The CDR3 covers 14 residues. CDR1 and CDR2 from the germline V gene are ENHRY and SYGVKD. CDR3 in amino acids: CAISEGLSNQPQHF. Here the CDR3 DNA reads TGTGCCATCAGTGAGGGTCTAAGCAATCAGCCCCAGCATTTT.

This clonotype was seen many times. This chain joins TRBV7-9 and TRBJ2-3; a weak D match, TRBD2 (6 bases). Germline CDR1 is SEHNR and CDR2 is FQNEAQ (reference sequence). The CDR3 sequence is 14 residues long. Deletions cut 3 bases from V and 3 bases from J, with 10 bases between. In DNA form, the CDR3 reads TGTGCCAGCAGCTTGAGACTAGAGACAGATACGCAGTATTTT. Protein: CASSLRLETDTQYF. Filled out from reference TRBV7-9 and TRBJ2-3, the complete variable domain reads DTGVSQNPRHKITKRGQNVTFRCDPISEHNRLYWYRQTLGQGPEFLTYFQNEAQLEKSRLLSDRFSAERPKGSFSTLEIQRTEQGDSAMYLCASSLRLETDTQYFGPGTRLTVL.

As to this clonotype: An end of the junction differs from the germline gene, which may be a read error. The genes are TRBV6-1 and TRBJ2-5; 9 positions agree with TRBD1. This CDR3 contains 13 residues. Germline CDR1 MNHNS, CDR2 SASEGT. CDR3 loop: CASAHRGQGTQYF. For the CDR3, the DNA is TGTGCCAGCGCCCACAGGGGGCAAGGGACCCAGTACTTC.

In this sample, this clonotype turned up a few times. The chain employs TRBV9 and TRBJ1-6, with a possible D match to TRBD1 (6 bases). With 4 bases removed from V and 6 bases from J, the gap between germline ends came to 14 bases. Germline V gene lookup returns CDR1 SGDLS and CDR2 YYNGEE. The CDR3 is 15 amino acids. CDR3: CASSPLGAGNSPLHF. CDR3 in DNA: TGTGCCAGCAGCCCGTTGGGGGCTGGTAATTCACCCCTCCACTTT.

This clonotype was detected ten times or more. V and J are TRBV2 and TRBJ2-7, with 7 bases aligning to TRBD1. The germline gives CDR1 SNHLY, CDR2 FYNNEI. With V trimmed by 8 bases and J by 2 bases, 6 bases remained unmatched. This CDR3 region has 13 residues. The chain's CDR3 is CASGGQSTYEQYF. CDR3 DNA sequence: TGTGCCAGCGGGGGACAGAGTACCTACGAGCAGTACTTC.

This clonotype was seen repeatedly, ten times or more. The chain employs TRBV7-9 and TRBJ2-4; no reliable D call. The CDR3 loop spans 14 amino acids. Trimming cost V 3 bases and J 7 bases, with 13 bases left between them. Per the germline V gene, CDR1 is SEHNR and CDR2 is FQNEAQ (reference sequence). The CDR3 is CASSFSSGWNIQYF. For the CDR3, the DNA is TGTGCCAGCAGCTTCTCTTCAGGTTGGAACATTCAGTACTTC.

This clonotype was observed at least ten times. This rearrangement joins TRBV12-3 or TRBV12-4 to TRBJ2-3; 7 bases match TRBD2. Unmatched junction bases numbered 2, after V lost 3 bases and J lost 5 bases. The CDR3 runs 13 residues. CDR3 sequence (DNA): TGTGCCAGCAGTTTTGCGGGAGTAGATACGCAGTATTTT. Amino acids: CASSFAGVDTQYF.

Ten or more counts support this clonotype. The chain is built from TRBV7-8 and TRBJ1-5; no clear D. Germline values: CDR1 SGHVS, CDR2 FQNEAQ. Trimming shortened V by 1 base and J by 8 bases, and 6 bases separated the two germline ends. This CDR3 contains 12 residues. The CDR3, as DNA: TGTGCCAGCAGCTTAGGCCTCAAGCCCCAGCATTTT. Translating gives CASSLGLKPQHF.

This clonotype was detected many times. The chain links TRBV4-3 to TRBJ2-7, with 9 bases that match TRBD1. CDR1 LGHNA and CDR2 YSLEER come from the germline V gene. Germline trimming cut 2 bases from V and 2 bases from J; bases unmatched to any gene: 4. CDR3 length: 15 amino acids. The CDR3 DNA reads TGCGCCAGCAGCCAATCCCGACAGGGGGCCTACGAGCAGTACTTC. Its protein is CASSQSRQGAYEQYF.

This clonotype was seen repeatedly, ten times or more. The gene calls are TRBV20-1 and TRBJ2-4; D is possibly TRBD2 (6 bases). Germline-derived CDR1 and CDR2 are DFQATT and SNEGSKA (reference sequence). This CDR3 region has 15 residues. V lost 3 bases, J lost 1 base, and 13 bases lay in between. This chain's CDR3 is CSASGGRGAKNIQYF. The DNA for the CDR3 is TGCAGTGCTAGCGGGGGAAGAGGGGCCAAAAACATTCAGTACTTC.

This clonotype occurred a few times. V is TRBV25-1 and J is TRBJ2-1; tentatively, D is TRBD1 (5 bases). This CDR3 is built from 14 residues. The germline V and J ends were trimmed by 9 bases and 4 bases, with 16 bases remaining between them. Germline-derived CDR1 and CDR2 are MGHDK and SYGVNS. DNA for the CDR3: TGTGCCAGTTCCGCCTTTGACAGTTACAATGAGCAGTTCTTC. The encoded protein is CASSAFDSYNEQFF.

In this sample, this clonotype turned up many times. This rearrangement joins TRBV29-1 to TRBJ2-3; 7 nucleotides line up with TRBD1. V dropped 8 bases and J dropped 0; count of bases not matched to a gene: 11. The CDR3 is made up of 15 amino acids. CDR1 and CDR2 from the germline V gene are SQVTM and ANQGSEA. The CDR3 sequence is CSSRGQAESTDTQYF. For the CDR3, the DNA is TGCAGCTCGAGAGGACAGGCTGAAAGCACAGATACGCAGTATTTT.

This clonotype was counted at least ten times. This chain connects TRBV5-1 to TRBJ2-5; perhaps D is TRBD1 or TRBD2 (6 bases each). Trimming left V 3 bases short and J 2 bases short, with 14 bases between. The V gene's germline CDR1 is SGHRS and CDR2 YFSETQ. This CDR3 is built from 15 residues. The CDR3 loop reads CASSSQRRGQETQYF. The CDR3 DNA follows: TGCGCCAGCAGCTCTCAGAGGAGGGGGCAAGAGACCCAGTACTTC.

This clonotype was recorded once. A much larger clone differs from this one at a single base, so this may be a read error. The chain uses TRBV7-9 and TRBJ1-2, with D uncertain. Trimming stripped 5 bases from V and 0 bases from J, with 13 bases between. The CDR3 is 15 amino acids. The V gene's germline CDR1 is SEHNR and CDR2 FQNEAQ (reference sequence). The CDR3 here is CASSLDLSANYGYTF. CDR3 bases: TGTGCCAGCAGCCTCGACCTGTCAGCTAACTATGGCTACACCTTC.

This clonotype occurred a few times. In DNA form, the CDR3 reads TGTGCCAGCAGTCAACCGGACAGGGTTCTTACAGATACGCAGTATTTT. As protein: CASSQPDRVLTDTQYF. V usage is TRBV2 and J usage is TRBJ2-3; 8 bases line up with TRBD1. The germline V gene has CDR1 SNHLY and CDR2 FYNNEI. This CDR3 region has 16 residues. V was pared by 5 bases and J by 3 bases, with 10 bases of the junction left unmatched.

At least ten counts were recorded for this clonotype. V and J are TRBV12-3 or TRBV12-4 and TRBJ1-5, with unresolved D. Trimming left V 4 bases short and J 1 base short, with 8 bases between. The CDR3 covers 14 residues. CDR3 in DNA: TGTGCCAGCAGTTATGGCAGCAGCAATCAGCCCCAGCATTTT. Encoded protein: CASSYGSSNQPQHF.

Ten or more counts support this clonotype. The chain links TRBV28 to TRBJ2-1, with D tentatively TRBD1 or TRBD2 (5 bases each). The CDR3 covers 11 residues. V lost 5 bases and J 11 bases, leaving 10 bases between the germline ends. Per germline, CDR1 MDHEN and CDR2 SYDVKM. The CDR3 bases are TGTGCCAGCAGTCTCCGGGACCAGCAGTTCTTC. This codes for CASSLRDQQFF.

Many counts were recorded for this clonotype. The V gene is TRBV20-1, the J gene TRBJ2-2; D possibly corresponds to TRBD2 (6 bases). Germline V gene sequence: CDR1 DFQATT, CDR2 SNEGSKA (reference sequence). Trimming took 3 bases from V and 3 from J, leaving 14 bases between them. The CDR3 totals 15 residues. DNA for the CDR3: TGCAGTGCTAGGAGGCTAGCGACGCACACCGGGGAGCTGTTTTTT. Translated, it gives CSARRLATHTGELFF.

In its sample, this clonotype was seen many times. The V and J genes are TRBV29-1 and TRBJ2-1, with TRBD2 identical over 14 bases. The CDR3 is made up of 16 amino acids. CDR1 is SQVTM, CDR2 ANQGSEA, per germline. With 6 bases clipped from V and 3 bases from J, the junction kept 7 bases outside the gene matches. The CDR3 is CSVEGLAGAHYNEQFF. DNA for the CDR3: TGCAGCGTCGAGGGACTAGCGGGGGCTCACTACAATGAGCAGTTCTTC.

This clonotype was recorded at least ten times. The chain recombines TRBV12-3 or TRBV12-4 with TRBJ1-5; D perhaps matches TRBD1 (6 bases). There are 14 residues in the CDR3. With 3 bases removed from V and 6 bases from J, the gap between germline ends came to 12 bases. CDR3 coding DNA: TGTGCCAGCAGTTTTTCAGGGGTCGGTCAGCCCCAGCATTTT. It yields the protein CASSFSGVGQPQHF.

This clonotype was seen many times. V is TRBV18 and J is TRBJ1-2; TRBD1 might be the D (5 bases). The CDR3 totals 17 residues. Trimming removed 3 bases at V and 5 bases at J, with 22 bases between. Germline V gene sequence: CDR1 KGHSH, CDR2 LQKENI. CDR3 DNA: TGTGCCAGCTCACCTCTCCAGGGTAGAAGTGGGGATTATGGCTACACCTTC. This gives the protein CASSPLQGRSGDYGYTF.

This clonotype has a count of ten or more. This rearrangement joins TRBV5-4 to TRBJ2-1; D possibly corresponds to TRBD1 (5 bases). V lost 2 bases and J lost 7, with 7 bases in between. Germline CDR1 and CDR2: SGHNT and YYREEE (reference sequence). The CDR3 runs 12 residues. Written as DNA, the CDR3 is TGTGCCAGCAGCTTCGACAGAAATGAGCAGTTCTTC. It is translated as CASSFDRNEQFF. The full variable domain, its missing parts supplied by reference TRBV5-4 and TRBJ2-1, is ETGVTQSPTHLIKTRGQQVTLRCSSQSGHNTVSWYQQALGQGPQFIFQYYREEENGRGNFPPRFSGLQFPNYSSELNVNALELDDSALYLCASSFDRNEQFFGPGTRLTVL.